The next 21 T cell receptor beta chains were all read from a single sample in a study of shared clonotypes between healthy human individuals. Clones were read by immunoSEQ multiplex PCR, and TCRdb kept only the in-frame ones, dropping some. The sample carries some 2 million clones, roughly 94% recorded once. Sequenced material: naive CD4+ T cells sorted from blood. The subset here: CD45RA+ positively selected. Receptors were obtained from a man aged 18-30 years in good health.

This clone was recorded only once. The chain has TRBV5-6 and TRBJ1-1, with TRBD1 identical over 11 bases. The CDR3 runs to 15 residues. J was trimmed by 4 bases and V by 4 bases; bases with no gene match: 6. Germline V gene sequence: CDR1 SGHDT, CDR2 YYEEEE. The CDR3 DNA reads as TGTGCCAGCAGCAAACCCGGGACAGGGGGCACTGAAGCTTTCTTT. Encoded protein: CASSKPGTGGTEAFF.

This clone has only one observation. The DNA of the CDR3 is TGTGCCAGCAGTCCTCGCCGGGGGAGCAATCAGCCCCAGCATTTT. Translated: CASSPRRGSNQPQHF. The chain carries TRBV27 and TRBJ1-5; TRBD1 is a possible D gene (5 bases). Trimming pared 5 bases from V and 1 base from J, leaving 12 bases between. The CDR3 runs to 15 residues. CDR1 is MNHEY and CDR2 is SMNVEV in the germline V gene (reference sequence).

The chain links TRBV5-1 to TRBJ1-2, with D perhaps TRBD1 (5 bases). V dropped 1 base and J dropped 7 bases, with 17 bases sitting between them. In germline, CDR1 is SGHRS, CDR2 YFSETQ. The CDR3 totals 15 residues. Here the CDR3 reads CASSLPGGGQLGYTF. The CDR3 nucleotides read TGCGCCAGCAGCTTGCCCGGGGGAGGTCAGCTTGGCTACACCTTC. Using reference TRBV5-1 and TRBJ1-2 for the parts outside the CDR3, the full variable domain is KAGVTQTPRYLIKTRGQQVTLSCSPISGHRSVSWYQQTPGQGLQFLFEYFSETQRNKGNFPGRFSGRQFSNSRSEMNVSTLELGDSALYLCASSLPGGGQLGYTFGSGTRLTVV.

The genes are TRBV4-2 and TRBJ1-2; 11 bases match TRBD1. J was trimmed by 3 bases and V by 7 bases; bases with no gene match: 7. The CDR3 loop spans 15 amino acids. The V gene's germline CDR1 is LGHNA and CDR2 YNFKEQ. CDR3 nucleotide sequence: TGTGCCAGCACCCTTCCGGGACAGGGGGACTATGGCTACACCTTC. Translation: CASTLPGQGDYGYTF.

V gene TRBV6-6 combines with J gene TRBJ2-7; D gene unclear. CDR1 MNHNY and CDR2 SVGAGI come from the germline V gene (reference sequence). V lost 6 bases to trimming and J lost 6 bases, with 15 bases between them. The CDR3 runs to 13 residues. CDR3 region: CASSDSKAPEQYF. CDR3 DNA: TGTGCCAGCAGCGATTCAAAGGCCCCCGAGCAGTACTTC.

The chain combines TRBV5-4 with TRBJ2-3; D gene unclear. The V and J ends lost 0 bases and 1 base respectively, with 12 bases between them. This CDR3 spans 16 amino acids. The germline CDR1 and CDR2 sequences are SGHNT and YYREEE (reference sequence). The CDR3 is CASSLVVRSGTDTQYF. CDR3 nucleotides: TGTGCCAGCAGCTTGGTGGTTAGGAGCGGCACAGATACGCAGTATTTT.

This chain joins TRBV7-2 and TRBJ2-1, with a weak D call TRBD2 (5 bases). Germline V CDR1 and CDR2: SGHTA, FQGNSA. The V gene lost 1 base and the J gene lost 4 bases, with 11 bases spanning the gap. The CDR3 extends over 15 amino acids. In DNA form, the CDR3 reads TGTGCCAGCAGCTTAGGTCTAGCTTTATACAATGAGCAGTTCTTC. The encoded protein is CASSLGLALYNEQFF.

Comment on this clone: Distinct nucleotide sequences in the sample also encode this CDR3. The rearrangement links TRBV5-1 to TRBJ2-5; D tentatively fits TRBD1 or TRBD2 (6 bases each). The germline V gene encodes CDR1 SGHRS and CDR2 YFSETQ. V was trimmed by 0 bases and J by 4 bases, leaving 10 bases between them. The CDR3 runs to 14 residues. The CDR3, as DNA: TGCGCCAGCAGCTTGGGCGGAGGGGGAGAGACCCAGTACTTC. Translating gives CASSLGGGGETQYF.

CDR3 loop: CASSLLGTSGYEQYF. DNA of the CDR3: TGTGCCAGCAGTTTACTCGGGACTAGCGGCTACGAGCAGTACTTC. The chain employs TRBV28 and TRBJ2-7; 11 bases are shared with TRBD2. Losses at the gene ends were 2 bases for V and 3 bases for J; bases not matched to a gene: 3. Germline V gives CDR1 MDHEN, CDR2 SYDVKM. The CDR3 has 15 residues. Combining the CDR3 with reference TRBV28 and TRBJ2-7 gives the whole variable domain DVKVTQSSRYLVKRTGEKVFLECVQDMDHENMFWYRQDPGLGLRLIYFSYDVKMKEKGDIPEGYSVSREKKERFSLILESASTNQTSMYLCASSLLGTSGYEQYFGPGTRLTVT.

The chain uses TRBV5-1 and TRBJ1-2, with TRBD1 as a possible D gene (5 bases). The germline V gene encodes CDR1 SGHRS and CDR2 YFSETQ. This CDR3 is built from 14 residues. V was pared by 2 bases and J by 7 bases, with 15 bases between. CDR3 sequence (DNA): TGCGCCAGCAGCTTCCTGACTTTGGGGGGTGGCTACACCTTC. It is translated as CASSFLTLGGGYTF.

The CDR3 loop is CASSFKTGQANTEAFF. CDR3 coding DNA: TGTGCCAGCAGCTTCAAAACGGGACAGGCGAACACTGAAGCTTTCTTT. The V and J genes are TRBV5-4 and TRBJ1-1, with 8 bases lining up with TRBD1. This CDR3 has 16 residues. The V and J ends lost 2 bases and 1 base, in that order; junction bases with no gene match: 7. Germline CDR1 reads SGHNT; CDR2 reads YYREEE (reference sequence).

The rearrangement links TRBV7-9 to TRBJ1-2; maybe TRBD1 (5 bases). V lost 0 bases and J lost 0, with 11 bases in between. Germline CDR1 is SEHNR and CDR2 is FQNEAQ (reference sequence). The CDR3 length is 16 residues. DNA for the CDR3: TGTGCCAGCAGCTTAGCCGTCCCGGGGGCTAACTATGGCTACACCTTC. Protein product: CASSLAVPGANYGYTF.

This rearrangement joins TRBV5-1 to TRBJ1-2, with D hard to call. The CDR3 has 15 amino acids. With 0 bases removed from V and 0 bases from J, the gap between germline ends came to 9 bases. Germline CDR1 reads SGHRS; CDR2 reads YFSETQ. CDR3 sequence (DNA): TGCGCCAGCAGCTTGGACGGCACAGCTAACTATGGCTACACCTTC. This codes for CASSLDGTANYGYTF.

The chain recombines TRBV15 with TRBJ2-6; no definite D call. The CDR3 extends over 15 amino acids. V gave up 3 bases and J gave up 0 bases, with 6 bases separating them. Germline V gene sequence: CDR1 LNHNV, CDR2 YYDKDF (reference sequence). Written as DNA, the CDR3 is TGTGCCACCAGCAGGCAGATCTCTGGGGCCAACGTCCTGACTTTC. Translated: CATSRQISGANVLTF.

The J gene is TRBJ2-5, the V gene TRBV11-2, with D unresolved. V gave up 4 bases and J gave up 2 bases, with 23 bases separating them. The CDR3 contains 18 residues. Germline values: CDR1 SGHAT, CDR2 FQNNGV. The CDR3 protein is CASSSLAPGNGSQETQYF. CDR3 DNA: TGTGCCAGCAGCTCCCTCGCCCCGGGCAACGGCTCTCAAGAGACCCAGTACTTC.

The chain couples TRBV10-3 to TRBJ2-2, with TRBD2 matching over 9 bases. Germline CDR1 and CDR2: ENHRY and SYGVKD. The CDR3 is 15 residues long. Trimming removed 10 bases from V and 3 bases from J; junction bases left unmatched: 9. The CDR3 DNA reads as TGTGCCACCCTCGGAGCGGGGGGTGACACCGGGGAGCTGTTTTTT. Its translation is CATLGAGGDTGELFF.

The chain joins TRBV30 to TRBJ2-5, with TRBD2 as a possible D gene (5 bases). The germline CDR1 and CDR2 sequences are GTSNPN and SVGIG (reference sequence). This CDR3 spans 12 amino acids. V shed 5 bases and J shed 4 bases, with 11 bases lying between them. For the CDR3, the DNA is TGTGCCTGGGAGCAAGGAGGAGAGACCCAGTACTTC. Amino acid sequence: CAWEQGGETQYF.

The chain employs TRBV5-4 and TRBJ2-7, with 8 bases matching TRBD2. Trimming took 2 bases from V and 3 from J; bases not matched to a gene: 4. The CDR3 extends over 14 amino acids. Germline CDR1 is SGHNT and CDR2 is YYREEE (reference sequence). CDR3 loop: CASSFGSGSYEQYF. The CDR3, as DNA: TGTGCCAGCAGCTTCGGGAGCGGGAGCTACGAGCAGTACTTC. The full variable domain, with the rest looked up from reference TRBV5-4 and TRBJ2-7, is ETGVTQSPTHLIKTRGQQVTLRCSSQSGHNTVSWYQQALGQGPQFIFQYYREEENGRGNFPPRFSGLQFPNYSSELNVNALELDDSALYLCASSFGSGSYEQYFGPGTRLTVT.

Worth noting for this clone: The same CDR3 is also encoded by other DNA sequences in this sample. The chain carries TRBV18 and TRBJ2-7; the D is unclear. This CDR3 has 15 residues. The germline V and J ends were trimmed by 0 bases and 0 bases, with 9 bases remaining between them. Germline V gene lookup returns CDR1 KGHSH and CDR2 LQKENI. The CDR3 bases are TGTGCCAGCTCACCACCGCTTGCAGGCTCCTACGAGCAGTACTTC. As protein: CASSPPLAGSYEQYF.

This rearrangement joins TRBV6-5 to TRBJ1-6; TRBD1 aligns across 7 bases. This CDR3 region has 15 residues. Unmatched junction bases numbered 12, after V lost 10 bases and J lost 6 bases. Germline V CDR1 and CDR2: MNHEY, SVGAGI. CDR3: CANNSPGQRNSPLHF. CDR3 in DNA: TGTGCCAACAACTCGCCGGGACAGCGTAATTCACCCCTCCACTTT.

The genes are TRBV6-4 and TRBJ2-5, with TRBD2 matching 11 bases. Per the germline V gene, CDR1 is MRHNA and CDR2 is SNTAGT. The CDR3 contains 20 residues. V lost 3 bases and J lost 1; bases outside the gene matches: 16. CDR3 sequence (DNA): TGTGCCAGCAGTGAAGGGGACTCGGGTAGCGGGGGGGCCCGCCAAGAGACCCAGTACTTC. Amino acid sequence: CASSEGDSGSGGARQETQYF.